Listed below are T cell receptor beta chains from one sample, sequenced in a study of blood T cell repertoires in COVID-19. Repertoires were generated with immunoSEQ multiplex PCR, while TCRdb's copy carries only in-frame clones and drops some. The sample carries almost 55,000 clones, around four fifths recorded once. Sequencing input: peripheral blood. The receptors shown here come from a man in his forties or fifties with acute or convalescent COVID-19. Both conserved end residues are part of each CDR3. Each record gives: clone size, J gene, D gene, V gene, CDR3 length, CDR3 protein, CDR3 DNA. The D gene is left open where the match is weak. For some rows the clone size is stated as once, few or many, or as a class when expanded; others skip it.

NA TRBJ2-3 NA TRBV19 15 CASSTGLVRSDTQYF TGTGCCAGTAGTACGGGACTCGTACGTTCAGATACGCAGTATTTT
once TRBJ1-4 NA TRBV30 13 CAWAPLGREKLFF TGTGCCTGGGCGCCCCTAGGGAGGGAAAAACTGTTTTTT
NA TRBJ2-5 NA TRBV30 14 CAWSGDWIQETQYF TGTGCCTGGAGCGGGGACTGGATACAAGAGACCCAGTACTTC
NA TRBJ2-7 TRBD2 TRBV5-6 15 CASSLSGRASYEQYF TGTGCCAGCAGCCTTAGCGGGAGGGCATCCTACGAGCAGTACTTC
few TRBJ1-4 NA TRBV5-1 15 CASSLDGEFGEKLFF TGCGCCAGCAGCTTGGATGGGGAGTTCGGTGAAAAACTGTTTTTT
NA TRBJ1-2 TRBD1 TRBV6-6 15 CASSYSPGGDYGYTF TGTGCCAGCAGTTACTCTCCAGGGGGCGATTATGGCTACACCTTC
NA TRBJ2-7 NA TRBV6-5 14 CASSYEVNSYEQYF TGTGCCAGCAGTTACGAGGTGAACTCCTACGAGCAGTACTTC
NA TRBJ2-5 NA TRBV5-4 15 CASSLGQSQGETQYF TGTGCCAGCAGCTTGGGACAGTCGCAGGGGGAGACCCAGTACTTC
NA TRBJ2-1 TRBD2 TRBV11-2 16 CASSLGTSGVYNEQFF TGTGCCAGCAGCTTAGGGACTAGCGGGGTCTACAATGAGCAGTTCTTC
NA TRBJ1-2 TRBD1 TRBV29-1 10 CTITGDGYTF TGCACCATAACAGGGGATGGCTACACCTTC
NA TRBJ2-5 NA TRBV12-3/TRBV12-4 12 CASGRFQETQYF TGTGCCAGCGGGCGATTCCAAGAGACCCAGTACTTC
NA TRBJ1-4 TRBD1 TRBV4-1 16 CASSQDDREPNEKLFF TGCGCCAGCAGCCAAGATGACAGGGAACCTAATGAAAAACTGTTTTTT
NA TRBJ1-5 NA TRBV2 17 CASRPDRNGHSNQPQHF TGTGCCAGCAGACCTGACAGGAACGGGCATAGCAATCAGCCCCAGCATTTT
NA TRBJ2-7 NA TRBV7-9 14 CASSLVGRGYEQYF TGTGCCAGCAGCTTAGTCGGCAGGGGCTACGAGCAGTACTTC
NA TRBJ1-1 TRBD1 TRBV7-8 15 CASSLRTGVTSEAFF TGTGCCAGCAGCCTTCGGACAGGCGTCACCTCTGAAGCTTTCTTT
NA TRBJ2-3 TRBD2 TRBV3-1/TRBV3-2 18 CASSRSITSGGALDTQYF TGTGCCAGCAGCCGTTCAATCACTAGCGGGGGGGCCCTAGATACGCAGTATTTT
NA TRBJ2-1 NA TRBV15 14 CATSRDLQYNEQFF TGTGCCACCAGCAGAGATTTACAGTACAATGAGCAGTTCTTC
NA TRBJ1-6 NA TRBV6-5 16 CASSYYLQGSNSPLHF TGTGCCAGCAGTTATTACTTACAGGGCTCGAATTCACCCCTCCACTTT
NA TRBJ1-2 NA TRBV6-2/TRBV6-3 15 CASSSFGAMNYGYTF TGTGCCAGCAGTTCCTTTGGGGCGATGAACTATGGCTACACCTTC
NA TRBJ2-5 NA TRBV6-6 13 CASSAPSEETQYF TGTGCCAGCAGTGCCCCTAGCGAAGAGACCCAGTACTTC
NA TRBJ1-5 NA TRBV5-1 14 CASSLGGGDQPQHF TGCGCCAGCAGCTTAGGGGGTGGCGATCAGCCCCAGCATTTT
NA TRBJ1-4 NA TRBV6-5 16 CASSYSGSSTNEKLFF TGTGCCAGCAGTTACTCGGGCAGTTCAACTAATGAAAAACTGTTTTTT
few TRBJ1-1 NA TRBV9 15 CASSVDPGVNTEAFF TGTGCCAGCAGCGTAGACCCAGGGGTGAACACTGAAGCTTTCTTT
NA TRBJ2-2 TRBD2 TRBV7-8 18 CASSPRGLAGVNTGELFF TGTGCCAGCAGCCCCAGGGGACTAGCGGGGGTTAACACCGGGGAGCTGTTTTTT
NA TRBJ2-5 TRBD2 TRBV5-6 16 CASSLLGGRAEETQYF TGTGCCAGCAGCTTGTTGGGCGGGAGGGCCGAAGAGACCCAGTACTTC
NA TRBJ2-2 TRBD2 TRBV7-3 14 CASSLGGSGGELFF TGTGCCAGCAGCTTAGGCGGGAGTGGCGGGGAGCTGTTTTTT
NA TRBJ2-3 NA TRBV7-6 16 CASSLEAGATTDTQYF TGTGCCAGCAGCTTAGAGGCAGGGGCAACCACAGATACGCAGTATTTT
NA TRBJ2-1 NA TRBV4-1 14 CASSQVWGDNEQFF TGCGCCAGCAGCCAAGTATGGGGGGACAATGAGCAGTTCTTC
NA TRBJ2-3 NA TRBV6-5 15 CASSYSQGGTDTQYF TGTGCCAGCAGTTACTCACAGGGGGGGACAGATACGCAGTATTTT
NA TRBJ2-7 TRBD1 TRBV28 19 CASSFGSRGRDGPSYEQYF TGTGCCAGCAGTTTTGGGAGCAGGGGGCGAGACGGACCCTCCTACGAGCAGTACTTC
NA TRBJ2-1 TRBD1 TRBV5-5 16 CASFSTGTVTYNEQFF TGTGCCAGCTTTTCAACCGGGACAGTTACCTACAATGAGCAGTTCTTC
few TRBJ1-1 NA TRBV6-5 15 CASSLQGIDVTEAFF TGTGCCAGCAGTCTACAGGGAATTGATGTCACTGAAGCTTTCTTT
NA TRBJ1-4 TRBD1 TRBV5-1 16 CASSLGTGGVYEKLFF TGCGCCAGCAGCTTGGGGACAGGGGGAGTCTATGAAAAACTGTTTTTT
NA TRBJ1-1 TRBD1 TRBV19 14 CASRMGQVFTEAFF TGTGCCAGTAGGATGGGACAGGTTTTCACTGAAGCTTTCTTT
once TRBJ2-1 NA TRBV10-1 13 CASSKDNYNEQFF TGCGCCAGCAGTAAGGACAATTACAATGAGCAGTTCTTC
NA TRBJ1-3 TRBD1 TRBV7-9 17 CASSSRDRGISGNTIYF TGTGCCAGCAGCTCCCGGGACAGGGGAATCTCTGGAAACACCATATATTTT
once TRBJ1-4 TRBD1 TRBV15 17 CATSSSGQGGVNEKLFF TGTGCCACCAGCAGCTCAGGACAGGGCGGTGTTAATGAAAAACTGTTTTTT
few TRBJ1-3 TRBD1 TRBV28 15 CASSTRIDSGGSLYF TGTGCCAGCAGTACGCGAATTGATTCAGGGGGGAGCCTATATTTT
NA TRBJ2-3 TRBD1 TRBV5-1 13 CASSRDSQDTQYF TGCGCCAGCAGCCGGGACAGCCAGGATACGCAGTATTTT
NA TRBJ1-6 TRBD1 TRBV27 15 CASRGGGQGSSPLHF TGTGCCAGCAGGGGAGGGGGACAGGGGAGTTCACCCCTCCACTTT
NA TRBJ1-3 NA TRBV11-2 19 CASSFRGAANFWTGNTIYF TGTGCCAGCAGCTTTCGGGGGGCTGCAAATTTTTGGACTGGAAACACCATATATTTT
few TRBJ1-1 NA TRBV7-6 16 CASSREGGLMNTEAFF TGTGCCAGCAGCCGGGAGGGGGGGCTGATGAACACTGAAGCTTTCTTT
NA TRBJ1-5 TRBD1 TRBV2 14 CASRRQGFDQPQHF TGTGCCAGCAGGAGACAGGGGTTCGATCAGCCCCAGCATTTT